This entry lists 10 T cell receptor beta chains sequenced from one sample in a study of post-analysis software for immune sequencing data. Broader study findings: There were roughly 5 TRBV segments more frequent in patients than controls, and TRBV5-6, TRBV5-1 and TRBV20-1 were among them.

Their antigens are not known. TCR beta cDNA libraries had unique molecular identifiers. MiXCR, run by TCRdb on the PCR reads, gives a single entry per CDR3 protein. This table holds about 430,000 distinct CDR3 sequences, over 30% found once. The sequenced sample consisted of blood. The origin of the receptors is a girl aged 2 to 9 with multiple sclerosis.

There are a few counts of this clonotype. V is TRBV20-1 and J is TRBJ1-5; 7 bases align to TRBD1. This CDR3 spans 17 amino acids. Trimming removed 5 bases from V and 0 bases from J; junction bases left unmatched: 13. Germline V lookup: CDR1 DFQATT, CDR2 SNEGSKA (reference sequence). DNA of the CDR3: TGCAGTGCTTTCCAGACAGGGAAGGTTTATAGCAATCAGCCCCAGCATTTT. This sequence encodes CSAFQTGKVYSNQPQHF.

This clonotype has just a few counts. This chain uses TRBV12-3 or TRBV12-4 with TRBJ2-5; D gene unclear. CDR3 size: 13 residues. Trimming removed 11 bases from V and 4 bases from J, with 17 bases in between. Here the CDR3 DNA reads TGTGCCGCCGCCCTAGGACGGCTAGAGACCCAGTACTTC. Translated: CAAALGRLETQYF.

This clonotype was seen a handful of times. The chain carries TRBV27 and TRBJ1-5; TRBD1 matches at 7 bases. The CDR3 extends over 14 amino acids. V trimming: 2 bases; J trimming: 7 bases; junction bases outside the gene matches: 5. Germline V CDR1 and CDR2: MNHEY, SMNVEV (reference sequence). The CDR3, as DNA: TGTGCCAGCAGTTTAGACAGGGTGGGACAGCCCCAGCATTTT. Translation: CASSLDRVGQPQHF.

The rearrangement links TRBV12-3 or TRBV12-4 to TRBJ2-7; 11 nucleotides align to TRBD1. With V trimmed by 3 bases and J by 2 bases, 3 bases remained unmatched. This CDR3 is built from 15 residues. The CDR3 sequence is CASSFSDRGPYEQYF. CDR3 nucleotide sequence: TGTGCCAGCAGTTTCTCGGACAGGGGGCCCTACGAGCAGTACTTC.

V gene TRBV5-1 combines with J gene TRBJ1-2; 8 bases line up with TRBD1. The CDR3 is 17 amino acids. V trimming: 0 bases; J trimming: 1 base; junction bases outside the gene matches: 8. Germline V gives CDR1 SGHRS, CDR2 YFSETQ. The CDR3 DNA follows: TGCGCCAGCAGCTTGGATCTAGGGACAGGCGATAACTATGGCTACACCTTC. Translated: CASSLDLGTGDNYGYTF.

A few counts support this clonotype. This chain's CDR3 is CASSLRGGQTNTEAFF. DNA for the CDR3: TGTGCCAGCAGCTTAAGGGGGGGGCAGACGAACACTGAAGCTTTCTTT. The V and J genes are TRBV7-9 and TRBJ1-1; D possibly corresponds to TRBD1 (6 bases). The CDR3 length is 16 residues. Trimming stripped 2 bases from V and 1 base from J, with 14 bases between. CDR1 SEHNR and CDR2 FQNEAQ come from the germline V gene (reference sequence).

The chain is built from TRBV7-9 and TRBJ2-4, with D perhaps matching TRBD2 (6 bases). The V and J ends lost 3 bases and 6 bases respectively, with 21 bases between them. This CDR3 spans 17 amino acids. Germline V lookup: CDR1 SEHNR, CDR2 FQNEAQ (reference sequence). CDR3 nucleotide sequence: TGTGCCAGCAGCTTTGTCGGGGACTCCTACTCCGGAAACATTCAGTACTTC. It codes for CASSFVGDSYSGNIQYF.

This clonotype has more than one count but fewer than ten. This sequence joins TRBV5-1 and TRBJ2-3; D might be TRBD1 (6 bases). The germline CDR1 and CDR2 sequences are SGHRS and YFSETQ. The V gene lost 3 bases and the J gene lost 0 bases, with 14 bases spanning the gap. This CDR3 is 16 amino acids long. The CDR3 DNA sequence: TGCGCCAGCAGCTCTCACCGTACAGGGAGCACAGATACGCAGTATTTT. Translation: CASSSHRTGSTDTQYF. Supplemented by reference TRBV5-1 and TRBJ2-3, the full variable domain reads KAGVTQTPRYLIKTRGQQVTLSCSPISGHRSVSWYQQTPGQGLQFLFEYFSETQRNKGNFPGRFSGRQFSNSRSEMNVSTLELGDSALYLCASSSHRTGSTDTQYFGPGTRLTVL.

The chain carries TRBV28 and TRBJ2-7; 8 nucleotides align to TRBD1. CDR3 length equals 12 residues. The germline gives CDR1 MDHEN, CDR2 SYDVKM. The V segment lost 11 bases and the J segment 4 bases; nucleotides outside the gene matches: 7. The CDR3 here is CACRDRRYEQYF. The DNA for the CDR3 is TGTGCCTGCCGGGACAGGAGGTACGAGCAGTACTTC.

This chain joins TRBV20-1 and TRBJ2-1; TRBD2 is a possible D gene (6 bases). Germline CDR1 and CDR2: DFQATT and SNEGSKA (reference sequence). The CDR3 has 17 amino acids. The ends were cut back, 0 bases at V and 4 bases at J, with 19 bases in the middle. For the CDR3, the DNA is TGCAGTGCTAGAGATCGCAGCGGGCGAGTGTGGTACAATGAGCAGTTCTTC. Translating it yields CSARDRSGRVWYNEQFF.